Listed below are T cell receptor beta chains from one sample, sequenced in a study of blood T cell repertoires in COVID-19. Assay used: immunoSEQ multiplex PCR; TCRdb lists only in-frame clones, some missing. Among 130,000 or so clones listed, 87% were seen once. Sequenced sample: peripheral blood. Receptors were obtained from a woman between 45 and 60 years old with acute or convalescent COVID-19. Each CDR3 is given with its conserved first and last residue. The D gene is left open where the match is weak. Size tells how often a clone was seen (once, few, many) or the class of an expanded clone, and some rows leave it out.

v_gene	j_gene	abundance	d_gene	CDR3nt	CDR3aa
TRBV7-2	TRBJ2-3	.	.	TGTGCCAGCAGCTTGGGGGGGCAGGGCACAGATACGCAGTATTTT	CASSLGGQGTDTQYF
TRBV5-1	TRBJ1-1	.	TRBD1	TGCGCCAGCAGCTTGGAAGGGACAGGGCTTTTTGACACTGAAGCTTTCTTT	CASSLEGTGLFDTEAFF
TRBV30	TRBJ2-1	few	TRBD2	TGTGCCTGGGGGGGGCGGGAGGACCAAAATGAGCAGTTCTTC	CAWGGREDQNEQFF
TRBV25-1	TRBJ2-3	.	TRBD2	TGTGCCAGCAGGGCCACCGGGACTAGCGGGGGGCAGTATTTT	CASRATGTSGGQYF
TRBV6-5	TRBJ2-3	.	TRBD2	TGTGCCAGCAGTTACGAAGGCGGGGGGGGCACAGATACGCAGTATTTT	CASSYEGGGGTDTQYF
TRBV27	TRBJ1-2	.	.	TGTGCCAGCTCGCCCCACGAGGCCTATGGCTACACCTTC	CASSPHEAYGYTF
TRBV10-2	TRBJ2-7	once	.	TGCGCCAGCAGTGAGTCGACTCCGGGGACCTACGAGCAGTACTTC	CASSESTPGTYEQYF
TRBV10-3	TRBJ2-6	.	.	TGTGCCATCAGTGAGGGGGCCGGGGCCAACGTCCTGACTTTC	CAISEGAGANVLTF
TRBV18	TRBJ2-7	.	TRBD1	TGTGCCAGCTCCCAATCCCAGGGGGTCTACGAGCAGTACTTC	CASSQSQGVYEQYF
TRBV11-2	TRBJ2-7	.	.	TGTGCCAGCGCCCCCCCGCAGTCCTACGAGCAGTACTTC	CASAPPQSYEQYF
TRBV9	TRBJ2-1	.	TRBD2	TGTGCCAGCAGCGTGACTAGCGGGAGTAGAAATGAGCAGTTCTTC	CASSVTSGSRNEQFF
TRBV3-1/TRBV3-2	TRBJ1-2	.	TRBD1	TGTGCCAGCAGCCAGCCGGGACAGGCATATGGCTACACCTTC	CASSQPGQAYGYTF
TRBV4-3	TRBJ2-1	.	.	TGCGCCAGCAGCCAACCTACAGGGAGTGGGTCTGGTGAGCAGTTCTTC	CASSQPTGSGSGEQFF
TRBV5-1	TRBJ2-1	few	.	TGCGCCAGCAACCCACTGGGGGCGGATTACAATGAGCAGTTCTTC	CASNPLGADYNEQFF